These 20 T cell receptor beta chains were sequenced from one sample in a study of T cell repertoires and HLA-DP antigens. Measured with immunoSEQ multiplex PCR; TCRdb has only the in-frame clones, and not every one. The sample carries 90,000 to 130,000 clones, around 92% recorded once. These receptors' targets are unknown. Sequencing was carried out using CD4+ T cells from PBMCs. These receptors were obtained from a woman under 30 in good health and CMV-seronegative.

The chain has TRBV5-5 and TRBJ2-4; D is undetermined. The germline gives CDR1 SGHKS, CDR2 YYEKEE (reference sequence). CDR3 length: 15 residues. V was pared by 1 base and J by 2 bases, with 10 bases between. Here the CDR3 reads CASSLQVDSKNIQYF. DNA for the CDR3: TGTGCCAGCAGCTTGCAGGTAGACTCCAAAAACATTCAGTACTTC.

The genes are TRBV6-5 and TRBJ2-3; D gene ambiguous. The CDR3 is 14 residues long. CDR1 and CDR2 from the germline V gene are MNHEY and SVGAGI. The V end was cut by 4 bases, the J end by 1 base, with 9 bases between. The CDR3 nucleotides read TGTGCCAGCAGTTTGGGCGGTCGCACAGATACGCAGTATTTT. As protein: CASSLGGRTDTQYF.

This rearrangement joins TRBV19 to TRBJ2-5; 8 bases align to TRBD2. The CDR3 is made up of 13 amino acids. Losses at the gene ends were 6 bases for V and 6 bases for J; bases not matched to a gene: 6. The germline V gene has CDR1 LNHDA and CDR2 SQIVND (reference sequence). The CDR3 loop reads CASSPTSAKTQYF. CDR3 nucleotides: TGTGCCAGTAGCCCGACTAGCGCAAAGACCCAGTACTTC.

V usage is TRBV5-4 and J usage is TRBJ2-1; 10 bases line up with TRBD2. Germline lookup yields CDR1 SGHNT and CDR2 YYREEE (reference sequence). V trimming: 4 bases; J trimming: 6 bases; junction bases outside the gene matches: 10. The length of the CDR3 is 16 residues. The CDR3 region is CASSGAGTSALNEQFF. The CDR3 DNA reads as TGTGCCAGCAGCGGAGCCGGGACTAGCGCCCTCAATGAGCAGTTCTTC.

The gene calls are TRBV7-3 and TRBJ2-1, with 9 nucleotides matching TRBD2. The CDR3 has 15 residues. CDR1 SGHTA and CDR2 FQGTGA come from the germline V gene. The junction had 1 base not matched to a gene; V was cut back by 0 bases and J by 4 bases. CDR3 bases: TGTGCCAGCAGCTTAACGCTAGCGGGGTACAATGAGCAGTTCTTC. Its translation is CASSLTLAGYNEQFF. The full variable domain, completed using reference TRBV7-3 and TRBJ2-1, is GAGVSQTPSNKVTEKGKYVELRCDPISGHTALYWYRQSLGQGPEFLIYFQGTGAADDSGLPNDRFFAVRPEGSVSTLKIQRTERGDSAVYLCASSLTLAGYNEQFFGPGTRLTVL.

The CDR3 loop reads CASSQGGINNEQFF. For the CDR3, the DNA is TGTGCCAGCAGCCAGGGCGGGATTAACAATGAGCAGTTCTTC. The chain uses TRBV9 and TRBJ2-1; tentatively, D is TRBD2 (6 bases). The CDR3 is made up of 14 amino acids. Germline V gene lookup returns CDR1 SGDLS and CDR2 YYNGEE. The V end was cut by 4 bases, the J end by 5 bases, with 13 bases between.

This clone was seen once. As DNA, the CDR3 is TGCGCCAGCAGTCCCGGGACAGGGAATTCACCCCTCCACTTT. Protein: CASSPGTGNSPLHF. The chain combines TRBV10-1 with TRBJ1-6; the match to TRBD1 covers 9 bases. This CDR3 region has 14 residues. CDR1 and CDR2 from the germline V gene are WNHNN and SYGVQD (reference sequence). The V and J ends lost 5 bases and 7 bases, in that order; junction bases with no gene match: 3.

The chain combines TRBV10-2 with TRBJ2-5; D is possibly TRBD2 (5 bases). Trimming cost V 6 bases and J 4 bases, with 12 bases left between them. The germline gives CDR1 WSHSY, CDR2 SAAADI. The CDR3 runs to 13 residues. The chain's CDR3 is CASRDSLRETQYF. CDR3 bases: TGCGCCAGCAGGGACTCACTGAGAGAGACCCAGTACTTC.

V gene TRBV4-2 combines with J gene TRBJ2-1; no clear D. V lost 0 bases and J lost 2, with 11 bases in between. The germline CDR1 and CDR2 sequences are LGHNA and YNFKEQ. This CDR3 spans 16 amino acids. The CDR3 bases are TGTGCCAGCAGCCAAGATAGGACGGAGCCCTACAATGAGCAGTTCTTC. Protein sequence: CASSQDRTEPYNEQFF.

This chain connects TRBV4-2 to TRBJ2-3, with TRBD1 identical over 10 bases. The length of the CDR3 is 16 residues. Unmatched junction bases numbered 6, after V lost 3 bases and J lost 3 bases. Germline values: CDR1 LGHNA, CDR2 YNFKEQ. The CDR3 loop is CASSQTGTGATDTQYF. The CDR3 coding sequence is TGTGCCAGCAGCCAGACCGGGACAGGGGCTACAGATACGCAGTATTTT.

In its sample, this clone was seen once. This chain links TRBV7-3 with TRBJ2-3; no reliable D call. The CDR3 covers 11 residues. The germline V gene has CDR1 SGHTA and CDR2 FQGTGA. Between the trimmed V and J ends, which lost 1 base and 8 bases, there was a span of 4 bases. CDR3 DNA sequence: TGTGCCAGCAGCTTAAGCGGTACGCAGTATTTT. It specifies CASSLSGTQYF. Looking up the rest from reference TRBV7-3 and TRBJ2-3 gives the full variable domain: GAGVSQTPSNKVTEKGKYVELRCDPISGHTALYWYRQSLGQGPEFLIYFQGTGAADDSGLPNDRFFAVRPEGSVSTLKIQRTERGDSAVYLCASSLSGTQYFGPGTRLTVL.

This chain links TRBV28 with TRBJ2-7; possibly TRBD1 for D (5 bases). The CDR3 spans 12 residues. The germline V gene has CDR1 MDHEN and CDR2 SYDVKM. The V end lost 2 bases, the J end lost 3 bases, and 5 bases lay between the germline ends. The CDR3 is CASSLTGYEQYF. The CDR3 bases are TGTGCCAGCAGTTTAACAGGCTACGAGCAGTACTTC.

This clone was detected only a few times. V gene TRBV2 combines with J gene TRBJ1-3, with 8 bases that match TRBD1. The germline V gene has CDR1 SNHLY and CDR2 FYNNEI. The CDR3 is made up of 18 amino acids. The ends lost 6 bases at V and 2 bases at J; junction bases unmatched: 15. In nucleotides, the CDR3 is TGTGCCAGCAGGTGGGGGCAGGGGGCCAGTCGCACTGGAAACACCATATATTTT. It encodes CASRWGQGASRTGNTIYF.

The chain combines TRBV28 with TRBJ2-7; 8 bases line up with TRBD1. CDR3 length: 15 amino acids. Germline values: CDR1 MDHEN, CDR2 SYDVKM. V lost 3 bases to trimming and J lost 3 bases; unmatched junction nucleotides: 7. The CDR3 here is CASSFRDRPIYEQYV. In DNA, the CDR3 is TGTGCCAGCAGTTTCCGGGACAGGCCTATCTACGAGCAGTACGTC.

The V and J genes are TRBV29-1 and TRBJ1-1, with D perhaps matching TRBD1 (5 bases). The ends were cut back, 1 base at V and 4 bases at J, with 13 bases in the middle. CDR3 size: 14 residues. CDR1 and CDR2 (germline): SQVTM, ANQGSEA. DNA of the CDR3: TGCAGCGTTGAAGGGCCCCTAGGGGCCACTGAAGCTTTCTTT. This codes for CSVEGPLGATEAFF.

The V and J genes are TRBV29-1 and TRBJ2-1, with D maybe TRBD1 (7 bases). This CDR3 contains 14 residues. Germline-derived CDR1 and CDR2 are SQVTM and ANQGSEA. V lost 6 bases to trimming and J lost 4 bases, with 16 bases between them. This CDR3 reads CSVRGQTPYNEQFF. The CDR3 nucleotides are TGCAGCGTGCGGGGACAGACTCCTTACAATGAGCAGTTCTTC.

This chain uses TRBV10-3 with TRBJ1-1; D ambiguous. Germline V lookup: CDR1 ENHRY, CDR2 SYGVKD. Deletions cut 5 bases from V and 6 bases from J, with 10 bases between. The CDR3 loop spans 12 amino acids. CDR3 coding DNA: TGTGCCATCAGTCGAGGCATGTCTGAAGCTTTCTTT. Translating gives CAISRGMSEAFF.

The chain couples TRBV10-1 to TRBJ1-4, with TRBD1 as a possible D gene (5 bases). The V and J ends lost 6 bases and 8 bases respectively, with 10 bases between them. CDR3 size: 12 residues. In germline, CDR1 is WNHNN, CDR2 SYGVQD (reference sequence). The CDR3 DNA sequence: TGCGCCAGCAGAGGTGCAGGGGAAAAACTGTTTTTT. Translating gives CASRGAGEKLFF.

This clone is a singleton in its sample. The chain employs TRBV28 and TRBJ2-5, with D possibly TRBD1 on 6 matching bases. The V and J ends lost 3 bases and 1 base respectively, with 12 bases between them. Germline V CDR1 and CDR2: MDHEN, SYDVKM. The CDR3 spans 15 residues. CDR3 residues: CASSLPLDSQETQYF. CDR3 bases: TGTGCCAGCAGTTTGCCCCTGGACAGCCAAGAGACCCAGTACTTC.

The V gene is TRBV7-2, the J gene TRBJ1-4; D is perhaps TRBD1 (6 bases). This CDR3 is 16 amino acids long. CDR1 and CDR2 from the germline V gene are SGHTA and FQGNSA. V dropped 1 base and J dropped 5 bases, with 14 bases sitting between them. The CDR3: CASSLGGGLGNEKLFF. The CDR3 region has the DNA TGTGCCAGCAGCTTAGGTGGGGGGCTCGGGAATGAAAAACTGTTTTTT.